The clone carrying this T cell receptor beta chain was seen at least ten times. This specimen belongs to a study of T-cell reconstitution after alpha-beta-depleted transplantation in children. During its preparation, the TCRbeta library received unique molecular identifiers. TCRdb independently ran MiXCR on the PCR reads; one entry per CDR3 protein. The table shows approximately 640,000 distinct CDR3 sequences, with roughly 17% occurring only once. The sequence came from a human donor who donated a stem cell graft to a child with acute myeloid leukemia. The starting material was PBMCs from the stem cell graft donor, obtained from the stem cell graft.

For the CDR3, the DNA is TGCAGTGCGCCACCCGGGAGCGCAGATACGCAGTATTTT. Residues: CSAPPGSADTQYF. V usage is TRBV20-1 and J usage is TRBJ2-3; TRBD2 might be the D (6 bases). Germline CDR1 reads DFQATT; CDR2 reads SNEGSKA (reference sequence). The CDR3 is 13 residues long. V lost 6 bases and J 4 bases, leaving 14 bases between the germline ends.